The 31 T cell receptor beta chains reported below all come from one sample, sequenced in a study of T cells after yellow fever vaccination. TCRdb used MiXCR to reprocess the 5' RACE reads, holding one entry per CDR3 protein. Among a few hundred thousand distinct CDR3 sequences listed, around 20% were seen once. Here the sequenced sample was PBMCs, taken before the yellow fever booster vaccination. These TCRs come from a man between 18 and 29 years old who received the YFV17D yellow fever vaccine.

This clonotype was found many times. This chain joins TRBV20-1 and TRBJ2-1; the match to TRBD1 covers 7 bases. Unmatched junction bases numbered 3, after V lost 8 bases and J lost 5 bases. Germline assignment: CDR1 DFQATT and CDR2 SNEGSKA (reference sequence). The CDR3 runs 11 residues. The CDR3 reads CSLDRNNEQFF. The CDR3 nucleotides read TGCAGTTTGGACAGGAACAATGAGCAGTTCTTC.

This clonotype was detected only a few times. This chain uses TRBV20-1 with TRBJ2-1; D remains ambiguous. The CDR3 loop spans 10 amino acids. Germline CDR1 and CDR2: DFQATT and SNEGSKA (reference sequence). Trimming pared 5 bases from V and 8 bases from J, leaving 7 bases between. DNA for the CDR3: TGCAGTGCTGTCTTCTATGAGCAGTTCTTC. Amino acid sequence: CSAVFYEQFF.

The J gene is TRBJ1-2, the V gene TRBV14; no clear D gene. The CDR3 sequence is 14 residues long. The V end lost 0 bases, the J end lost 1 base, and 6 bases lay between the germline ends. The germline V gene has CDR1 SGHDN and CDR2 FVKESK. The CDR3 protein is CASSQDLNNYGYTF. DNA for the CDR3: TGTGCCAGCAGCCAAGATCTGAATAACTATGGCTACACCTTC.

A few counts support this clonotype. The chain recombines TRBV6-6 with TRBJ2-3; no clear D. The germline V gene encodes CDR1 MNHNY and CDR2 SVGAGI (reference sequence). Trimming cost V 8 bases and J 0 bases, with 9 bases left between them. The CDR3 loop spans 13 amino acids. The CDR3 is CASGLESTDTQYF. The CDR3 DNA sequence: TGTGCCAGCGGGCTAGAGAGCACAGATACGCAGTATTTT.

The V and J genes are TRBV5-6 and TRBJ2-7; TRBD2 might be the D (6 bases). The germline V and J ends were trimmed by 4 bases and 4 bases, with 15 bases remaining between them. The CDR3 totals 14 residues. CDR1 and CDR2 (germline): SGHDT, YYEEEE. In nucleotides, the CDR3 is TGTGCCAGCAGCCCGGGGGTGGGGTGGTACGAGCAGTACTTC. It yields the protein CASSPGVGWYEQYF.

This clonotype turned up a few times. This sequence joins TRBV29-1 and TRBJ2-1; unclear D gene. V lost 0 bases and J lost 1, with 13 bases in between. This CDR3 region has 16 residues. Germline loops: CDR1 SQVTM, CDR2 ANQGSEA. The CDR3 DNA is TGCAGCGTTGAAGATGGATTTCTAAGATCCTACAATGAGCAGTTCTTC. Protein product: CSVEDGFLRSYNEQFF.

This clonotype was counted many times. This chain joins TRBV29-1 and TRBJ2-4, with a weak D call TRBD1 (6 bases). With 7 bases removed from V and 5 bases from J, the gap between germline ends came to 15 bases. Germline CDR1 is SQVTM and CDR2 is ANQGSEA. This CDR3 contains 13 residues. CDR3 DNA: TGCAGCGGGGTAGGACAGAATGAAAACATTCAGTACTTC. Its translation: CSGVGQNENIQYF.

The sample holds many counts of this clonotype. The chain links TRBV4-3 to TRBJ2-6; no firm D call. This CDR3 is built from 14 residues. The V end lost 4 bases, the J end lost 2 bases, and 6 bases lay between the germline ends. CDR1 is LGHNA and CDR2 is YSLEER in the germline V gene. The CDR3 here is CASSLNTGANVLTF. CDR3 nucleotide sequence: TGCGCCAGCAGCCTCAATACTGGGGCCAACGTCCTGACTTTC.

This chain links TRBV3-1 with TRBJ2-5, with 10 bases lining up with TRBD1. The germline V gene encodes CDR1 LGHDT and CDR2 YNNKEL (reference sequence). CDR3 length equals 15 residues. The V and J ends lost 3 bases and 5 bases, in that order; junction bases with no gene match: 6. The CDR3 sequence is CASSQVDRGWETQYF. CDR3 DNA: TGTGCCAGCAGCCAGGTGGACAGGGGGTGGGAGACCCAGTACTTC.

A single count supports this clonotype. An end of the junction does not agree with germline; a read error may underlie this. This chain joins TRBV5-1 and TRBJ1-1, with TRBD1 matching over 7 bases. The germline gives CDR1 SGHRS, CDR2 YFSETQ. This CDR3 is built from 14 residues. The CDR3 loop reads CASSFTGANTEAYF. The CDR3, as DNA: TGCGCCAGCAGCTTTACAGGGGCGAACACTGAAGCTTACTTT.

There are a few counts of this clonotype. The chain couples TRBV7-3 to TRBJ2-5, with a possible D match to TRBD1 (7 bases). Germline values: CDR1 SGHTA, CDR2 FQGTGA. CDR3 size: 17 residues. The V end lost 5 bases, the J end lost 5 bases, and 24 bases lay between the germline ends. CDR3 region: CASSPGPATGRFETQYF. CDR3 nucleotides: TGTGCCAGCAGCCCAGGACCGGCGACAGGGAGGTTCGAGACCCAGTACTTC.

This clonotype came up many times. This chain joins TRBV7-3 and TRBJ2-1; D may be TRBD1 (8 bases). This CDR3 has 13 residues. Trimming took off 6 bases at V and 7 bases at J, with 13 bases between the two ends. From germline, CDR1 is SGHTA and CDR2 FQGTGA. CDR3 DNA sequence: TGTGCCAGCAGGCCACAGGGGGGGAATGAGCAGTTCTTC. This encodes CASRPQGGNEQFF.

This clonotype was seen more than once but under ten times. The rearrangement uses TRBV20-1 and TRBJ2-5; 9 bases are shared with TRBD2. The V gene end was trimmed by 5 bases and the J gene end by 4 bases; junction bases not matched to a gene: 11. Germline assignment: CDR1 DFQATT and CDR2 SNEGSKA (reference sequence). The CDR3 contains 15 residues. CDR3 amino acids: CSASHRGGAGETQYF. The CDR3 nucleotides read TGCAGTGCTTCCCATCGCGGGGGGGCGGGAGAGACCCAGTACTTC.

V usage is TRBV20-1 and J usage is TRBJ1-1, with D unresolved. From germline, CDR1 is DFQATT and CDR2 SNEGSKA (reference sequence). Trimming stripped 1 base from V and 5 bases from J, with 5 bases between. This CDR3 has 11 residues. The CDR3 protein is CSARAGTEAFF. The CDR3 DNA follows: TGCAGTGCTAGAGCTGGGACTGAAGCTTTCTTT.

V gene TRBV9 combines with J gene TRBJ2-1, with a tentative D call TRBD1 (5 bases). The V end lost 3 bases, the J end lost 10 bases, and 11 bases lay between the germline ends. This CDR3 is built from 12 residues. Germline V gives CDR1 SGDLS, CDR2 YYNGEE. CDR3 nucleotides: TGTGCCAGCAGCGGCCAGGGTAGAGAGCAGTTCTTC. It translates to CASSGQGREQFF.

In its sample, this clonotype was seen many times. The chain combines TRBV15 with TRBJ2-3, with TRBD2 as a possible D gene (5 bases). CDR3 length: 15 residues. The germline V gene encodes CDR1 LNHNV and CDR2 YYDKDF (reference sequence). V dropped 8 bases and J dropped 2 bases, with 17 bases sitting between them. The DNA for the CDR3 is TGTGCCACCGGACGTGGGAGTGGATTCACAGATACGCAGTATTTT. Translating it yields CATGRGSGFTDTQYF.

This clonotype was counted only a few times. The genes are TRBV5-1 and TRBJ2-3; 8 positions match TRBD2. Trimming at V came to 5 bases and at J to 4 bases, leaving 3 bases not matched to a gene. The CDR3 spans 13 residues. Germline loops: CDR1 SGHRS, CDR2 YFSETQ. CDR3 loop: CASSRGGPDTQYF. The CDR3 nucleotides read TGCGCCAGCAGTCGGGGGGGACCAGATACGCAGTATTTT.

The chain combines TRBV7-6 with TRBJ1-5, with a possible D match to TRBD1 (5 bases). Germline-derived CDR1 and CDR2 are SGHVS and FNYEAQ. V was pared by 5 bases and J by 9 bases, with 14 bases between. The CDR3 spans 13 residues. CDR3 sequence: CASSPTRGRPQHF. The CDR3, as DNA: TGTGCCAGCAGCCCCACCCGGGGACGGCCCCAGCATTTT. The complete variable domain, with remaining parts taken from reference TRBV7-6 and TRBJ1-5, reads GAGVSQSPRYKVTKRGQDVALRCDPISGHVSLYWYRQALGQGPEFLTYFNYEAQQDKSGLPNDRFSAERPEGSISTLTIQRTEQRDSAMYRCASSPTRGRPQHFGDGTRLSIL.

The CDR3 reads CASGSPQPQHF. CDR3 bases: TGTGCCAGCGGCAGCCCTCAGCCCCAGCATTTT. The V and J genes are TRBV2 and TRBJ1-5; D not resolved. Germline V gene data show CDR1 as SNHLY and CDR2 as FYNNEI. The CDR3 has 11 residues. V was clipped by 8 bases and J by 6 bases, with 8 bases between them.

The CDR3 DNA reads TGCGCCAGCAGCCAAGGTCAGAGGATCCAAGCTTTCTTT. Protein product: CASSQGQRIQAFF. This chain uses TRBV4-1 with TRBJ1-1; D unresolved. The V end was cut by 1 base, the J end by 9 bases, with 12 bases between. The length of the CDR3 is 13 residues. CDR1 MGHRA and CDR2 YSYEKL come from the germline V gene.

This clonotype was picked up a small number of times. The chain has TRBV5-5 and TRBJ2-7; 13 nucleotides align to TRBD2. Trimming removed 2 bases from V and 7 bases from J; junction bases left unmatched: 6. CDR1 is SGHKS, CDR2 YYEKEE, per germline (reference sequence). The CDR3 has 15 residues. The CDR3 coding sequence is TGTGCCAGCAGCTTCGGACTAGCGGGGGTTTGGGAGCAGTACTTC. This codes for CASSFGLAGVWEQYF.

This clonotype was found a few times. The gene calls are TRBV19 and TRBJ1-4; D unclear. Germline assignment: CDR1 LNHDA and CDR2 SQIVND (reference sequence). V lost 4 bases and J 7 bases, leaving 16 bases between the germline ends. CDR3 size: 15 residues. The CDR3 protein is CASSTHRTPGEKLFF. CDR3 in DNA: TGTGCCAGTAGTACACACCGAACTCCTGGTGAAAAACTGTTTTTT.

This clonotype was seen a few times. The chain carries TRBV4-3 and TRBJ1-1; D call uncertain. Germline CDR1 is LGHNA and CDR2 is YSLEER. The CDR3 is 14 residues long. The V end was cut by 0 bases, the J end by 0 bases, with 5 bases between. The CDR3 DNA follows: TGCGCCAGCAGCCAAGATCCTGTGAACACTGAAGCTTTCTTT. Translated: CASSQDPVNTEAFF.

The chain joins TRBV7-9 to TRBJ1-4; D uncertain. The CDR3 has 16 residues. Trimming took off 5 bases at V and 8 bases at J, with 21 bases between the two ends. CDR1 SEHNR and CDR2 FQNEAQ come from the germline V gene (reference sequence). The CDR3 here is CASSLQRGLLGEKLFF. CDR3 coding DNA: TGTGCCAGCAGCCTTCAACGGGGTCTTTTGGGCGAAAAACTGTTTTTT.

This clonotype was observed once. The CDR3 spells CATSDLGSEGADTQYF. The CDR3 DNA is TGTGCCACCAGTGATTTGGGGTCCGAAGGGGCAGATACGCAGTATTTT. The gene calls are TRBV24-1 and TRBJ2-3, with D possibly being TRBD1 (5 bases). The CDR3 has 16 residues. Germline CDR1 KGHDR, CDR2 SFDVKD. V lost 0 bases and J 4 bases, leaving 13 bases between the germline ends.

The genes are TRBV7-9 and TRBJ2-1; possible D gene TRBD1, 6 bases. The CDR3 totals 16 residues. Germline CDR1 reads SEHNR; CDR2 reads FQNEAQ (reference sequence). Trimming took 1 base from V and 0 from J, leaving 10 bases between them. The CDR3 nucleotides are TGTGCCAGCAGCTTAGGGCGGACAGCCTCCTACAATGAGCAGTTCTTC. It translates to CASSLGRTASYNEQFF. Together with reference TRBV7-9 and TRBJ2-1, the CDR3 gives the full variable domain: DTGVSQNPRHKITKRGQNVTFRCDPISEHNRLYWYRQTLGQGPEFLTYFQNEAQLEKSRLLSDRFSAERPKGSFSTLEIQRTEQGDSAMYLCASSLGRTASYNEQFFGPGTRLTVL.

The J gene is TRBJ2-3, the V gene TRBV29-1; a possible D gene is TRBD1 (6 bases). Trimming took 4 bases from V and 4 from J, leaving 24 bases between them. In germline, CDR1 is SQVTM, CDR2 ANQGSEA. The CDR3 has 17 amino acids. The CDR3 DNA sequence: TGCAGCGTTGCCAGAAGTATGGACAGTATTTATTCAGATACGCAGTATTTT. It translates to CSVARSMDSIYSDTQYF.

Only a few counts were recorded for this clonotype. The chain carries TRBV3-1 and TRBJ2-1; 9 positions agree with TRBD1. The germline gives CDR1 LGHDT, CDR2 YNNKEL (reference sequence). This CDR3 has 16 amino acids. Trimming at V came to 5 bases and at J to 10 bases, leaving 15 bases not matched to a gene. The CDR3 nucleotides read TGTGCCAGCAGCTCTATCGGGACAGGGTCTAATAGGGAGCAGTTCTTC. It is translated as CASSSIGTGSNREQFF.

The V gene is TRBV12-3 or TRBV12-4, the J gene TRBJ2-5, with D unclear. V lost 2 bases, J lost 2 bases, and 6 bases lay in between. CDR3 size: 13 residues. The CDR3 reads CASSLNPQETQYF. In DNA, the CDR3 is TGTGCCAGCAGTTTAAACCCGCAAGAGACCCAGTACTTC.

J is TRBJ2-1 and V is TRBV7-2; 9 positions agree with TRBD1. Germline assignment: CDR1 SGHTA and CDR2 FQGNSA. After removal of 4 bases from V and 7 bases from J, the junction contained 5 bases not matched to a gene. CDR3 length: 14 residues. The CDR3 region is CASSSGQGKNEQFF. The CDR3 nucleotides are TGTGCCAGCAGCTCTGGACAGGGGAAGAATGAGCAGTTCTTC.

This sequence joins TRBV10-3 and TRBJ2-7; 9 bases map to TRBD2. Germline trimming cut 5 bases from V and 5 bases from J; bases unmatched to any gene: 10. The CDR3 has 15 residues. Germline CDR1 reads ENHRY; CDR2 reads SYGVKD. The CDR3 spells CAISYVAGGLDEQYF. As DNA, the CDR3 is TGTGCCATCAGTTACGTCGCGGGGGGGCTGGACGAGCAGTACTTC.